This T cell receptor (beta chain) was retrieved from a study of blood T cells in healthy people across ages. Turning to the study itself: T cells yielded about one barcoded beta molecule per two cells through template switching.

Findings of the study overall: The study regarded diversity estimates from one million T cells as underestimates.

A note on this clonotype: Its antigen is currently unknown.

A sample-barcoded 5' primer and a J-beta primer mix were used in a second PCR of roughly 6 to 11 cycles. TCRdb passed the 5' RACE reads through MiXCR, listing each CDR3 protein once. In the table there are about 620,000 distinct CDR3 sequences, over 20% of which are singletons. Peripheral blood, about 9.4 milliliters per donor, was collected. The source is a man aged 65 to 79 in good health. The sequencing sample was made of blood.

CDR3 residues: CSARTSGSHGSTDTQYF. The CDR3 nucleotides are TGCAGTGCTAGAACTAGCGGGAGCCATGGTAGCACAGATACGCAGTATTTT. The rearrangement links TRBV20-1 to TRBJ2-3; 11 bases match TRBD2. The germline gives CDR1 DFQATT, CDR2 SNEGSKA (reference sequence). With V trimmed by 2 bases and J by 0 bases, 7 bases remained unmatched. The CDR3 covers 17 residues.